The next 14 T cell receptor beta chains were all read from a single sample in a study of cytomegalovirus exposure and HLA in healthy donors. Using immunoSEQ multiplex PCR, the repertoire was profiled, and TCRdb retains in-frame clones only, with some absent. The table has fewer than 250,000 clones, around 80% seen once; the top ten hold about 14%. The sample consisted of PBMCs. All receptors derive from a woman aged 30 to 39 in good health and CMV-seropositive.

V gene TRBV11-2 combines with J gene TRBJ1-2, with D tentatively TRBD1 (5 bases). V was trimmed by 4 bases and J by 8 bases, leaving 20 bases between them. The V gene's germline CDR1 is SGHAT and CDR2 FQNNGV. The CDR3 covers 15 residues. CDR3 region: CASSSPRQRPLGYTF. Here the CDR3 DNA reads TGTGCCAGCAGCTCTCCCCGACAGCGGCCTCTGGGCTACACCTTC.

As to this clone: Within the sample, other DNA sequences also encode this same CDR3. CDR3 sequence reads: CASSLDSGNQPQHF. In DNA form, the CDR3 reads TGTGCCAGCAGCTTAGATTCGGGGAATCAGCCCCAGCATTTT. J is TRBJ1-5 and V is TRBV7-2; D call uncertain. This CDR3 has 14 residues. Trimming left V 1 base short and J 4 bases short, with 8 bases between. From germline, CDR1 is SGHTA and CDR2 FQGNSA.

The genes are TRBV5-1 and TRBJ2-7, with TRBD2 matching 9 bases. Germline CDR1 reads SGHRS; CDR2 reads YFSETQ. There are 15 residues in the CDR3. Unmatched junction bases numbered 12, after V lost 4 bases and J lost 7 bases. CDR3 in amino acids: CASSTSSGSGGEQYF. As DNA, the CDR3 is TGCGCCAGCAGCACCAGTAGCGGGAGTGGTGGGGAGCAGTACTTC. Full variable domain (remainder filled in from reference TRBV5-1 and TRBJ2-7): KAGVTQTPRYLIKTRGQQVTLSCSPISGHRSVSWYQQTPGQGLQFLFEYFSETQRNKGNFPGRFSGRQFSNSRSEMNVSTLELGDSALYLCASSTSSGSGGEQYFGPGTRLTVT.

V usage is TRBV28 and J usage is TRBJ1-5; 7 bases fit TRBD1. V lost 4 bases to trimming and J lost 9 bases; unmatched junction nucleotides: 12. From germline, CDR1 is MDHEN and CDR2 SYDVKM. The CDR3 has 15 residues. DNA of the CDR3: TGTGCCAGCAGTTCAAGACAGGGTTTTCATCTGCCCCAGCATTTT. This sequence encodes CASSSRQGFHLPQHF.

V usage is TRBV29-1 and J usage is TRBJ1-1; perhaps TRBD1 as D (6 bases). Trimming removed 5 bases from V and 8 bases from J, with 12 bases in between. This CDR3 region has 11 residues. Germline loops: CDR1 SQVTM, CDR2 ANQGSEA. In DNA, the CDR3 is TGCAGCGTTCTTGGACAGTCAGAAGCTTTCTTT. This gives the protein CSVLGQSEAFF.

The CDR3 DNA reads as TGTGCCAGCAGCCCACGGGACCAATTTGCCGGGGAGCTGTTTTTT. Translating gives CASSPRDQFAGELFF. This chain joins TRBV9 and TRBJ2-2, with D perhaps matching TRBD1 or TRBD2 (5 bases each). From germline, CDR1 is SGDLS and CDR2 YYNGEE. The CDR3 loop spans 15 amino acids. V was cut by 4 bases and J by 6 bases, with 16 bases left in between.

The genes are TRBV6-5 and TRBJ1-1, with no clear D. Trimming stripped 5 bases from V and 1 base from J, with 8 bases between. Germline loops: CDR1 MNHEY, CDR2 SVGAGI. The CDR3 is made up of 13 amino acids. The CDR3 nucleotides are TGTGCCAGCAGTGGCAAGAAGAACACTGAAGCTTTCTTT. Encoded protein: CASSGKKNTEAFF.

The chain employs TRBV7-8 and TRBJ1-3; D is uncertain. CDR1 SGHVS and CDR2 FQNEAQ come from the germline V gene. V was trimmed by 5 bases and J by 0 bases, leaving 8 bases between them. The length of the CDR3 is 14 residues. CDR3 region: CASSPKSSGNTIYF. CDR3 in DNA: TGTGCCAGCAGCCCGAAGAGCTCTGGAAACACCATATATTTT.

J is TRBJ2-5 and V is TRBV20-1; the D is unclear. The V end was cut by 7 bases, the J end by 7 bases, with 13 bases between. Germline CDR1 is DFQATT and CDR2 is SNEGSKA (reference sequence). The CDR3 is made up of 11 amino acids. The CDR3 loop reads CSGSSLGTQYF. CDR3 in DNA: TGCAGTGGGTCCTCATTGGGGACCCAGTACTTC.

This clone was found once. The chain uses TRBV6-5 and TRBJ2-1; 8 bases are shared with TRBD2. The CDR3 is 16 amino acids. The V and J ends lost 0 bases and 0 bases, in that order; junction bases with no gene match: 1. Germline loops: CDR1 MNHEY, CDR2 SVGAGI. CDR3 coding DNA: TGTGCCAGCAGTTACTCCGGGACTAGCTCCTACAATGAGCAGTTCTTC. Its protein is CASSYSGTSSYNEQFF.

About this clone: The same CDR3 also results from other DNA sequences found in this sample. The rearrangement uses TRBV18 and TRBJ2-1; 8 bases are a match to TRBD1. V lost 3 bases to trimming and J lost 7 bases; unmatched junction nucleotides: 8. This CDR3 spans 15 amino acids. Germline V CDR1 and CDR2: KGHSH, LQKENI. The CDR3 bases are TGTGCCAGCTCACCCCGGACAGGGTCGGAGAATGAGCAGTTCTTC. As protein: CASSPRTGSENEQFF.

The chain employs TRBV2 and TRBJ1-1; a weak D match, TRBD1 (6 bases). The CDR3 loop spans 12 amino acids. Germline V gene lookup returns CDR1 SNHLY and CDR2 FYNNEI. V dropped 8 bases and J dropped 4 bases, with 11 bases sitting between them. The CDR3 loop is CASGPGATEAFF. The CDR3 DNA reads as TGTGCCAGCGGACCGGGGGCCACTGAAGCTTTCTTT.

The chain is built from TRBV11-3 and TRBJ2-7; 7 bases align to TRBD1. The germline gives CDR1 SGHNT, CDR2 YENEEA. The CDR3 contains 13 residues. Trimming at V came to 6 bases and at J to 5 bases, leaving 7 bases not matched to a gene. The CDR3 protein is CASRSTGLNEQYF. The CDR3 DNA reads TGTGCCAGCAGGTCGACAGGGCTCAACGAGCAGTACTTC.

CDR3 amino acids: CASSLADRAKNIQYF. The CDR3 DNA sequence: TGCGCCAGCAGCTTGGCCGACAGGGCCAAAAACATTCAGTACTTC. The genes are TRBV5-1 and TRBJ2-4, with D perhaps matching TRBD1 (6 bases). The V end lost 0 bases, the J end lost 1 base, and 8 bases lay between the germline ends. The CDR3 sequence is 15 residues long. Germline values: CDR1 SGHRS, CDR2 YFSETQ.